The clone carrying this T cell receptor beta chain was counted a single time. The target antigen is unknown. This sample is drawn from a study of lymphopenia after photon versus proton radiotherapy. General study results and limits: Under photons, naive T cells and diversity fell while effector/memory populations rose.

With V trimmed by 5 bases and J by 10 bases, 8 bases remained unmatched. The CDR3 has 15 residues. Germline lookup yields CDR1 SGHTA and CDR2 FQGNSA. Data came from immunoSEQ multiplex PCR; TCRdb stores just in-frame clones and leaves some out. The data contain about 20,000 clones, roughly 91% of them singletons. The receptor was derived from a man older than 75 with esophageal cancer. The chain couples TRBV7-2 to TRBJ2-1, with TRBD2 matching over 13 bases. The input for sequencing was peripheral blood, taken from a patient treated with proton-based radiotherapy. CDR3 DNA sequence: TGTGCCAGCAGCCCACTAGCGGGGGGGCCGTGGGAGCAGTTCTTC. This translates into CASSPLAGGPWEQFF.